Below are 18 T cell receptor beta chains sequenced from a single sample in a study of cytomegalovirus exposure and HLA in healthy donors. Primers: 60 Vbeta forward and 13 Jbeta reverse. The table came from immunoSEQ multiplex PCR; TCRdb's copy has only in-frame clones and leaves some out. The listing records around 140,000 clones. Sequencing was done on a sample of PBMCs. The origin of the receptors is a woman between 50 and 59 years old in good health and CMV-seronegative.

The chain uses TRBV28 and TRBJ1-4; perhaps TRBD1 as D (5 bases). Trimming pared 4 bases from V and 7 bases from J, leaving 16 bases between. CDR1 is MDHEN and CDR2 is SYDVKM in the germline V gene. CDR3 length: 15 amino acids. Here the CDR3 DNA reads TGTGCCAGCAGTTCGGGGACTCTCAGAGGTGAAAAACTGTTTTTT. Its translation is CASSSGTLRGEKLFF.

The chain joins TRBV6-6 to TRBJ2-5; D is perhaps TRBD1 (7 bases). V was shortened by 6 bases and J by 5 bases, with 13 bases between the two germline ends. The CDR3 loop spans 13 amino acids. Germline assignment: CDR1 MNHNY and CDR2 SVGAGI (reference sequence). The CDR3 loop reads CASSLRGAETQYF. Here the CDR3 DNA reads TGTGCCAGCAGCCTCAGGGGGGCGGAGACCCAGTACTTC.

The chain links TRBV6-5 to TRBJ2-7, with TRBD2 matching over 13 bases. Germline lookup yields CDR1 MNHEY and CDR2 SVGAGI. The V segment lost 8 bases and the J segment 5 bases; nucleotides outside the gene matches: 9. The CDR3 sequence is 15 residues long. This CDR3 is CASGRGTSGNNEQYF. In nucleotides, the CDR3 is TGTGCCAGCGGAAGGGGGACTAGCGGGAACAACGAGCAGTACTTC.

The gene calls are TRBV9 and TRBJ1-5; the D is unclear. Trimming pared 4 bases from V and 3 bases from J, leaving 11 bases between. The germline gives CDR1 SGDLS, CDR2 YYNGEE. CDR3 length: 14 amino acids. In DNA, the CDR3 is TGTGCCAGCAGCTTAGACGGGGTCAATCAGCCCCAGCATTTT. It yields the protein CASSLDGVNQPQHF. The complete variable domain, with remaining parts taken from reference TRBV9 and TRBJ1-5, reads DSGVTQTPKHLITATGQRVTLRCSPRSGDLSVYWYQQSLDQGLQFLIQYYNGEERAKGNILERFSAQQFPDLHSELNLSSLELGDSALYFCASSLDGVNQPQHFGDGTRLSIL.

The chain carries TRBV4-2 and TRBJ1-3, with TRBD1 matching over 7 bases. Germline values: CDR1 LGHNA, CDR2 YNFKEQ. V lost 4 bases and J lost 1; bases outside the gene matches: 7. This CDR3 has 16 amino acids. CDR3 loop: CASSPYDRDSGNTIYF. The DNA of the CDR3 is TGTGCCAGCAGCCCCTACGACAGGGATTCTGGAAACACCATATATTTT.

This rearrangement joins TRBV6-6 to TRBJ1-6; 9 nucleotides line up with TRBD1. The V gene's germline CDR1 is MNHNY and CDR2 SVGAGI (reference sequence). J was trimmed by 9 bases and V by 2 bases; bases with no gene match: 2. The CDR3 runs to 14 residues. CDR3 sequence: CASSYGQGSSPLHF. The CDR3 DNA is TGTGCCAGCAGTTACGGACAGGGGAGTTCACCCCTCCACTTT.

The DNA for the CDR3 is TGTGCCAGCAGCCCTATCCGGGGGGCCGGGGAGCTGTTTTTT. This codes for CASSPIRGAGELFF. The V call is TRBV6-5, the J call TRBJ2-2; 7 positions agree with TRBD2. Per germline, CDR1 MNHEY and CDR2 SVGAGI. The CDR3 has 14 residues. The V gene end was trimmed by 6 bases and the J gene end by 6 bases; junction bases not matched to a gene: 7.

The chain joins TRBV13 to TRBJ2-2, with D maybe TRBD2 (5 bases). The germline V gene encodes CDR1 PRHDT and CDR2 FYEKMQ (reference sequence). This CDR3 is built from 13 residues. V lost 6 bases, J lost 9 bases, and 14 bases lay in between. The CDR3 DNA reads as TGTGCCAGCAGTCCGGCAGGACTCCGGGAGCTGTTTTTT. This translates into CASSPAGLRELFF.

The chain joins TRBV7-2 to TRBJ1-2; no definite D call. This CDR3 is 14 amino acids long. Germline V gives CDR1 SGHTA, CDR2 FQGNSA. V lost 1 base and J lost 2, with 8 bases in between. In nucleotides, the CDR3 is TGTGCCAGCAGCTTAGTGGCCTTAAACTATGGCTACACCTTC. This codes for CASSLVALNYGYTF.

This chain links TRBV6-5 with TRBJ1-1; 7 bases fit TRBD1. Germline lookup yields CDR1 MNHEY and CDR2 SVGAGI. The CDR3 extends over 12 amino acids. V lost 5 bases and J lost 4; bases outside the gene matches: 1. This chain's CDR3 is CASSQGGTEAFF. The CDR3 region has the DNA TGTGCCAGCAGTCAGGGGGGCACTGAAGCTTTCTTT.

The chain has TRBV7-9 and TRBJ1-2; possible D gene TRBD1, 5 bases. The CDR3 extends over 13 amino acids. Germline CDR1 and CDR2: SEHNR and FQNEAQ (reference sequence). V dropped 4 bases and J dropped 4 bases, with 10 bases sitting between them. The CDR3 bases are TGTGCCAGCAGCTCTAGACAGACCTATGGCTACACCTTC. As protein: CASSSRQTYGYTF. Based on the CDR3 plus reference TRBV7-9 and TRBJ1-2, the full variable domain is DTGVSQNPRHKITKRGQNVTFRCDPISEHNRLYWYRQTLGQGPEFLTYFQNEAQLEKSRLLSDRFSAERPKGSFSTLEIQRTEQGDSAMYLCASSSRQTYGYTFGSGTRLTVV.

V is TRBV5-1 and J is TRBJ1-2, with 8 bases matching TRBD1. CDR1 and CDR2 from the germline V gene are SGHRS and YFSETQ. V was clipped by 1 base and J by 8 bases; unmatched bases: 10. The CDR3 totals 15 residues. The CDR3 sequence is CASSLRQGATRGYTF. The CDR3 DNA is TGCGCCAGCAGCTTGAGGCAGGGGGCCACAAGGGGCTACACCTTC.

The chain links TRBV13 to TRBJ1-2; the D is unclear. Germline V gene sequence: CDR1 PRHDT, CDR2 FYEKMQ (reference sequence). Trimming took off 0 bases at V and 6 bases at J, with 14 bases between the two ends. The CDR3 consists of 15 residues. The CDR3 bases are TGTGCCAGCAGCTTAGGCGGGAATTATGAAGATGGCTACACCTTC. Translating it yields CASSLGGNYEDGYTF.

The V gene is TRBV27, the J gene TRBJ1-2, with TRBD1 identical over 7 bases. The CDR3 has 15 residues. The germline V gene has CDR1 MNHEY and CDR2 SMNVEV (reference sequence). V dropped 2 bases and J dropped 6; count of bases not matched to a gene: 9. The CDR3 spells CASSLSQGVYNGYTF. CDR3 DNA: TGTGCCAGCAGTTTAAGTCAGGGGGTCTATAATGGCTACACCTTC.

The rearrangement joins TRBV5-1 to TRBJ1-4; TRBD1 aligns across 10 bases. The ends lost 4 bases at V and 7 bases at J; junction bases unmatched: 4. Germline values: CDR1 SGHRS, CDR2 YFSETQ. The CDR3 runs to 14 residues. CDR3 sequence reads: CASSPTGGSEKLFF. DNA of the CDR3: TGCGCCAGCAGCCCGACAGGGGGCAGTGAAAAACTGTTTTTT.

This chain's CDR3 is CASRGQGASYEQYF. The CDR3 DNA reads TGCGCCAGCCGGGGACAGGGAGCTTCCTACGAGCAGTACTTC. The chain recombines TRBV5-1 with TRBJ2-7, with TRBD1 identical over 9 bases. The CDR3 runs 14 residues. The V gene's germline CDR1 is SGHRS and CDR2 YFSETQ. Trimming removed 7 bases from V and 1 base from J; junction bases left unmatched: 6.

The V call is TRBV4-3, the J call TRBJ2-7; D not certain. V lost 0 bases to trimming and J lost 6 bases, with 18 bases between them. This CDR3 region has 16 residues. Germline CDR1 reads LGHNA; CDR2 reads YSLEER. CDR3 sequence (DNA): TGCGCCAGCAGCCAAGAAATCCAGTACCCCCCGGGCGAGCAGTACTTC. Its protein is CASSQEIQYPPGEQYF.

The genes are TRBV5-6 and TRBJ1-1; D is uncertain. CDR3 length equals 13 residues. With 6 bases removed from V and 0 bases from J, the gap between germline ends came to 9 bases. In germline, CDR1 is SGHDT, CDR2 YYEEEE. As DNA, the CDR3 is TGTGCCAGCACATTCCGGTTGAACACTGAAGCTTTCTTT. It translates to CASTFRLNTEAFF.